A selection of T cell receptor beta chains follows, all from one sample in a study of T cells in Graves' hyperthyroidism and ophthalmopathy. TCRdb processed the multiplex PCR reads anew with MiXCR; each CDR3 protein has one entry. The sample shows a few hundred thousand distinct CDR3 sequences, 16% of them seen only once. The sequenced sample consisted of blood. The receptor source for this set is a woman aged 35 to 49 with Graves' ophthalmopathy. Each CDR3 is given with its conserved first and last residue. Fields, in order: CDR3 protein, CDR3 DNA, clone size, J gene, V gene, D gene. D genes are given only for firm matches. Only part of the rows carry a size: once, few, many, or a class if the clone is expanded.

CASSADRAGIEKLFF TGTGCCAGCAGCGCTGACAGGGCGGGAATTGAAAAACTGTTTTTT many TRBJ1-4 TRBV5-5 TRBD1
CASSLSGGVYNEQFF TGTGCCAGCAGTCTTAGCGGGGGGGTTTACAATGAGCAGTTCTTC many TRBJ2-1 TRBV2 TRBD2
CASSPLGDQPQHF TGTGCCAGCAGTCCCCTGGGGGATCAGCCCCAGCATTTT NA TRBJ1-5 TRBV2 NA
CSARDPGGGLDNEQFF TGCAGTGCTAGAGATCCGGGCGGGGGCCTCGACAATGAGCAGTTCTTC few TRBJ2-1 TRBV20-1 NA
CATRQTYEQYF TGTGCCACACGACAGACCTACGAGCAGTACTTC many TRBJ2-7 TRBV10-3 NA
CAISGDRGSNQPQHF TGTGCCATCAGTGGAGACAGGGGGTCGAATCAGCCCCAGCATTTT few TRBJ1-5 TRBV10-3 TRBD1
CASSGSVRIEPQHF TGTGCCAGCAGCGGGAGTGTTCGTATAGAGCCCCAGCATTTT few TRBJ1-5 TRBV27 NA
CAWSRGGLREQFF TGTGCCTGGAGTCGAGGGGGACTACGTGAGCAGTTCTTC few TRBJ2-1 TRBV30 NA
CASRTSGTFYEQYF TGTGCCAGCAGGACTAGCGGAACTTTCTACGAGCAGTACTTC NA TRBJ2-7 TRBV28 TRBD2
CSARDAGRDSPLHF TGCAGTGCTAGGGACGCAGGGAGGGATTCACCCCTCCACTTT few TRBJ1-6 TRBV20-1 NA
CAWSDAPGRLTGELFF TGTGCCTGGAGTGACGCGCCCGGGAGACTCACCGGGGAGCTGTTTTTT many TRBJ2-2 TRBV30 NA
CASSEALYTGYNEQFF TGTGCCAGCAGTGAAGCGCTTTACACAGGATACAATGAGCAGTTCTTC many TRBJ2-1 TRBV2 NA
CASSPATNEKLFF TGCGCCAGCAGCCCAGCAACTAATGAAAAACTGTTTTTT many TRBJ1-4 TRBV18 NA
CASSPPQAGGSETQYF TGCGCCAGCAGCCCCCCCCAAGCGGGAGGGTCAGAGACCCAGTACTTC many TRBJ2-5 TRBV5-1 TRBD2
CASSQDLVAFGSDTQYF TGTGCCAGCAGCCAAGATTTAGTTGCCTTCGGCTCAGATACGCAGTATTTT few TRBJ2-3 TRBV3-1 NA
CASSPGDLGEKLFF TGTGCCAGCAGCCCAGGGGATCTAGGTGAAAAACTGTTTTTT NA TRBJ1-4 TRBV6-1 NA
CATSDRGLAGVTDTQYF TGTGCCACCAGTGACCGGGGACTAGCGGGAGTTACAGATACGCAGTATTTT once TRBJ2-3 TRBV24-1 TRBD2
CASDLSQVDNEQFF TGTGCCAGCGACCTTTCACAAGTAGACAATGAGCAGTTCTTC NA TRBJ2-1 TRBV2 NA
CASSSRVTYNEQFF TGCGCCAGCAGCTCCCGGGTCACCTACAATGAGCAGTTCTTC NA TRBJ2-1 TRBV5-1 NA
CASSLTASRPYNEQFF TGTGCCAGCAGCTTAACGGCCTCCAGACCTTACAATGAGCAGTTCTTC many TRBJ2-1 TRBV7-3 NA